The 2 T cell receptor beta chains below were found in one sample sequenced in a study of graft-versus-host responses after intestinal transplantation. Profiled with immunoSEQ multiplex PCR; TCRdb holds only in-frame clones, not every one. The profile shows 75,000 to 90,000 clones, 70% to 90% of them singletons. These receptors are not linked to any known antigen. The material sequenced was unstimulated CD4+ T cells sorted from spleen or lymph node cells, taken before intestinal transplant. Receptor source: a human donor who received an intestinal transplant.

On this clone: An end of the junction differs from the germline gene, which may be a read error. This chain connects TRBV7-2 to TRBJ2-7, with D perhaps matching TRBD1 (6 bases). The CDR3 has 15 amino acids. Looked up from germline, CDR1 is SGHTA and CDR2 is FQGNSA. CDR3 sequence reads: CASSLGARTPYGQYF. Here the CDR3 DNA reads TGTGCCAGCAGCCTGGGGGCGCGGACTCCATACGGGCAGTACTTC.

V is TRBV2 and J is TRBJ1-1; TRBD1 agrees at 11 bases. V dropped 6 bases and J dropped 0; count of bases not matched to a gene: 6. Germline V gives CDR1 SNHLY, CDR2 FYNNEI. The CDR3 is 16 amino acids. CDR3 nucleotides: TGTGCCAGCAGGGACAGGGGGCCTACAATGAACACTGAAGCTTTCTTT. Amino acid sequence: CASRDRGPTMNTEAFF.